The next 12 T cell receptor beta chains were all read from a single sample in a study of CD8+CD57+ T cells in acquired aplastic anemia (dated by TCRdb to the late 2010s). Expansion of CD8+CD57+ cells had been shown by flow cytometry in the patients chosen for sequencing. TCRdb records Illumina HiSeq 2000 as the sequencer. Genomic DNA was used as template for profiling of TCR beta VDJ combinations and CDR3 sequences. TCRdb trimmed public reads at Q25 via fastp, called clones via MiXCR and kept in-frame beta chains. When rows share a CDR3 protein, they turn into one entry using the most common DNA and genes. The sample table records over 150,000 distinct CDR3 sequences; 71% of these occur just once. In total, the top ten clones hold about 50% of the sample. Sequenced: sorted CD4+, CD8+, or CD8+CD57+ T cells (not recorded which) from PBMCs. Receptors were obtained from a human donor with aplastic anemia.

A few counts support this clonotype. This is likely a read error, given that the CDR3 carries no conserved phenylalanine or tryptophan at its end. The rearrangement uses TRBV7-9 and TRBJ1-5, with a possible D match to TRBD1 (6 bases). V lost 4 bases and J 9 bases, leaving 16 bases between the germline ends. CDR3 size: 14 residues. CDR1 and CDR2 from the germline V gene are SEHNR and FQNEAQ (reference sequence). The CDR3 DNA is TGTGCCAGCAGCTCACAGGGTCTCGGAGGGCCCCAGCATTGT. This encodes CASSSQGLGGPQHC.

The CDR3: CATWGSSQDTQYF. The CDR3 DNA reads TGTGCCACCTGGGGGTCGTCCCAGGATACGCAGTATTTT. The gene calls are TRBV6-1 and TRBJ2-3, with D perhaps given as TRBD1 or TRBD2 (5 bases each). V lost 10 bases, J lost 6 bases, and 17 bases lay in between. Germline CDR1 and CDR2: MNHNS and SASEGT. The CDR3 is made up of 13 amino acids.

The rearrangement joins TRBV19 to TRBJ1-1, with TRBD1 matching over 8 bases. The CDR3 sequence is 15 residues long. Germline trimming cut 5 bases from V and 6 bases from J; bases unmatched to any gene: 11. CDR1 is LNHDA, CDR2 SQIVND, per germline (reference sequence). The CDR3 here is CASSGAGGPRAEAFF. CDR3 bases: TGTGCCAGTAGTGGCGCAGGGGGCCCAAGGGCTGAAGCTTTCTTT.

The CDR3 DNA is TGTGCCTGGAGTGAGACTTTCTACGAGCAGTACTTC. This translates into CAWSETFYEQYF. J is TRBJ2-7 and V is TRBV30; D call uncertain. The CDR3 extends over 12 amino acids. Trimming took off 1 base at V and 3 bases at J, with 7 bases between the two ends. CDR1 is GTSNPN, CDR2 SVGIG, per germline (reference sequence).

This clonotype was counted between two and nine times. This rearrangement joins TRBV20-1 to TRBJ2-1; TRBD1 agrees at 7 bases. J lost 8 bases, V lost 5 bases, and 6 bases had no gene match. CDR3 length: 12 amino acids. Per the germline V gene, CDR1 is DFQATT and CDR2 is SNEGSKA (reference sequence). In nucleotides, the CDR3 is TGCAGTGCTGGAGGACAGGCACATGAGCAGTTCTTC. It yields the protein CSAGGQAHEQFF.

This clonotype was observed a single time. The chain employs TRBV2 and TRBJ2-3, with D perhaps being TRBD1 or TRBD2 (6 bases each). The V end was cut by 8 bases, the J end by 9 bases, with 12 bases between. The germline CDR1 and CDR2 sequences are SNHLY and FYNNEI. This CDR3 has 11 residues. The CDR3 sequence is CASPLGGTQYF. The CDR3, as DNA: TGTGCCAGCCCTTTAGGGGGGACGCAGTATTTT. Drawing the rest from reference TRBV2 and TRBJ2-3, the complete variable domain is EPEVTQTPSHQVTQMGQEVILRCVPISNHLYFYWYRQILGQKVEFLVSFYNNEISEKSEIFDDQFSVERPDGSNFTLKIRSTKLEDSAMYFCASPLGGTQYFGPGTRLTVL.

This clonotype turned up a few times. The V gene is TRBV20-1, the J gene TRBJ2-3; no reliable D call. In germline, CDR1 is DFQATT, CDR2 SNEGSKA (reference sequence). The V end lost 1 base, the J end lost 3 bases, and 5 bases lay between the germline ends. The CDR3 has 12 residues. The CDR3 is CSARGVTDTQYF. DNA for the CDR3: TGCAGTGCTAGAGGCGTGACAGATACGCAGTATTTT.

The CDR3 loop reads CASRTGDFSFYEQYF. CDR3 DNA: TGCGCCAGCAGGACAGGGGATTTCTCCTTCTACGAGCAGTACTTC. The J gene is TRBJ2-7, the V gene TRBV5-1, with 8 bases matching TRBD1. Germline trimming cut 5 bases from V and 3 bases from J; bases unmatched to any gene: 10. CDR1 and CDR2 from the germline V gene are SGHRS and YFSETQ. The CDR3 has 15 amino acids.

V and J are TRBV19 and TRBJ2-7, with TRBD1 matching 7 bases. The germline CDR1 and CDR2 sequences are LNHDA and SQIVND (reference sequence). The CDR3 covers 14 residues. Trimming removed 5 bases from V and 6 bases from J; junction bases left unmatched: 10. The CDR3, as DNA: TGTGCCAGTAGTGGACGACAGGGAACCGGCGAGCAGTACTTC. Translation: CASSGRQGTGEQYF. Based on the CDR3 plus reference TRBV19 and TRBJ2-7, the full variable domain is DGGITQSPKYLFRKEGQNVTLSCEQNLNHDAMYWYRQDPGQGLRLIYYSQIVNDFQKGDIAEGYSVSREKKESFPLTVTSAQKNPTAFYLCASSGRQGTGEQYFGPGTRLTVT.

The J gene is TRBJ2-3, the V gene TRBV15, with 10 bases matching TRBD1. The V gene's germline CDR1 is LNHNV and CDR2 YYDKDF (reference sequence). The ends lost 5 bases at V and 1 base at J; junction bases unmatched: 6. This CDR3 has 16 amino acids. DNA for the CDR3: TGTGCCACCAGCCCTGGACAGGGGGATGGCACAGATACGCAGTATTTT. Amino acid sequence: CATSPGQGDGTDTQYF.

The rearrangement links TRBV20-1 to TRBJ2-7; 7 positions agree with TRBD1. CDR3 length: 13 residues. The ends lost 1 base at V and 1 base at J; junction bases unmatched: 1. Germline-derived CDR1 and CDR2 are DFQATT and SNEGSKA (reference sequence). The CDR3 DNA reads TGCAGTGCTAGAGGGACAGGTTCCTACGAGCAGTACTTC. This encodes CSARGTGSYEQYF.

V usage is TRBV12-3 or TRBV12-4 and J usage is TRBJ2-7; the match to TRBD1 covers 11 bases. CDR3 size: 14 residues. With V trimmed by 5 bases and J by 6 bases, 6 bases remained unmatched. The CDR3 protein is CASSLRDRGTEQYF. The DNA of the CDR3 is TGTGCCAGCAGTCTCCGGGACAGGGGGACCGAGCAGTACTTC.